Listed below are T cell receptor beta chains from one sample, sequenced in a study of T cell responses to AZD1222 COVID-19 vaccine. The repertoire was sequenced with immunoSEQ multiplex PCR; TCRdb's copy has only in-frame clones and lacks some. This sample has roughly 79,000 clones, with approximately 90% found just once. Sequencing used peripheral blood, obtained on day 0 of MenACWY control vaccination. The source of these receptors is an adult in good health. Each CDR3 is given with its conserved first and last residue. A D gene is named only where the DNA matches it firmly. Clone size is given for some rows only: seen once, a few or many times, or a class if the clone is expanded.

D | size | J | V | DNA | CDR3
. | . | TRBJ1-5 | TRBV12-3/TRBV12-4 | TGTGCCAGCAGTTTAGAGGGCATCCAGCCCCAGCATTTT | CASSLEGIQPQHF
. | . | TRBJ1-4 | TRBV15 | TGTGCCACCAGCAGGGCCAGAGCAGCAACTAATGAAAAACTGTTTTTT | CATSRARAATNEKLFF
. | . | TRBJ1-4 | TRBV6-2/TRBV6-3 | TGTGCCAGCAGCAACCCTTCCGGGACGGTCAATGAAAAACTGTTTTTT | CASSNPSGTVNEKLFF
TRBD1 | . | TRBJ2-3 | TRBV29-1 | TGCAGCGTTCGCGGACAGGGGAGGACAGATACGCAGTATTTT | CSVRGQGRTDTQYF
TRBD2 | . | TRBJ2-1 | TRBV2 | TGTGCCAGGGGACTAGTCAATGAGCAGTTCTTC | CARGLVNEQFF
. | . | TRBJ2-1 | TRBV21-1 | TGTGCCAGCAGCAAAGGTGAGACCGTATTAGAGCAGTTCTTC | CASSKGETVLEQFF
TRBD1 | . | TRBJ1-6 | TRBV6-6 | TGTGCCAGCAGTACCCTCGGAGGGGGCGATTCACCCCTCCACTTT | CASSTLGGGDSPLHF
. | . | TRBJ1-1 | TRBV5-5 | TGTGCCAGCAGCTTGGAGGGGGTGCGGAAGAGTGAAGCTTTCTTT | CASSLEGVRKSEAFF
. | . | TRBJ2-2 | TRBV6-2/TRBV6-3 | TGTGCCAGCAGTTACCGTCGGAGAGGGGGGGAGCTGTTTTTT | CASSYRRRGGELFF
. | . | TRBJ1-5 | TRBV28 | TGTGCCAGCAGTTTAAGACAGCCCAGGCCCCAGCATTTT | CASSLRQPRPQHF
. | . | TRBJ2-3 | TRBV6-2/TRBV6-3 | TGTGCCAGCAGTACCCCTTCCGTCGACCTGACGCAGTATTTT | CASSTPSVDLTQYF
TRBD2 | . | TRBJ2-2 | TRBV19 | TGTGCCAGCCGCGGGAGGGCGGGCACCGGGGAGCTGTTTTTT | CASRGRAGTGELFF
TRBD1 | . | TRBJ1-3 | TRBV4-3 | TGCGCCAGCAGCACCCGGACAGGGGGAGGAAACACCATATATTTT | CASSTRTGGGNTIYF
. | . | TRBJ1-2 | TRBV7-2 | TGTGCCAGCGTCCCTGGCAGGGCGAGCTATGGCTACACCTTC | CASVPGRASYGYTF
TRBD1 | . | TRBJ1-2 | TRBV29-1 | TGCAGCGTTGGACAGGGGAACTATGGCTACACCTTC | CSVGQGNYGYTF
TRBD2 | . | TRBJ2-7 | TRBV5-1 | TGCGCCAGCAGCTTGGATCCCGGGACTAGCGGGAGATCTAAGTACTTC | CASSLDPGTSGRSKYF
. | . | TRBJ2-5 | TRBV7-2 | TGTGCCAGCAGCCCACGGACAGCCCAAGAGACCCAGTACTTC | CASSPRTAQETQYF
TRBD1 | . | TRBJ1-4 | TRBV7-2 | TGTGCCAGCAGCGACCGGACAGGGGCGGGAGAAAAACTGTTTTTT | CASSDRTGAGEKLFF
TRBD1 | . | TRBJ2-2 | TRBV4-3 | TGCGCCAGCAGCCAAGACTTACAGGGGGCCGGGCTGTTTTTT | CASSQDLQGAGLFF
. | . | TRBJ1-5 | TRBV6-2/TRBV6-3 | TGTGCCAGCAGTTACGATGTCTCAGTCGTTGATCCCCAGCATTTT | CASSYDVSVVDPQHF
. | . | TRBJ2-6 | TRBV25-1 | TGTGCCAGCAGTGACTCGAACTCTGGGGCCAACGTCCTGACTTTC | CASSDSNSGANVLTF
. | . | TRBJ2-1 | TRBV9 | TGTGCCAGCAGCGTAGCGGGAGATGGCTCCTACAATGAGCAGTTCTTC | CASSVAGDGSYNEQFF
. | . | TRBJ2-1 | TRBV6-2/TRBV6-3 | TGTGCCAGCAGTTATTCTAGGCCGGGTGAGCAGTTCTTC | CASSYSRPGEQFF
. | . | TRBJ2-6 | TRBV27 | TGTGCCAGCAGTTTATCTCCTGGGGCCAACGTCCTGACTTTC | CASSLSPGANVLTF
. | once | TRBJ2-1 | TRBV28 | TGTGCCAGCAGCCCAAGCTCCGCCTCCGGTGGGTACAATGAGCAGTTCTTC | CASSPSSASGGYNEQFF
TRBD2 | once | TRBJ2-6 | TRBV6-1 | TGTGCCAGCAGTGGGGCTAGCGGGACTGGGGCCAACGTCCTGACTTTC | CASSGASGTGANVLTF
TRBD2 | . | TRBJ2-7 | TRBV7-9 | TGTGCCAGCAGCCGTCAACCGGGACTAGCCTCCGAGCAGTACTTC | CASSRQPGLASEQYF
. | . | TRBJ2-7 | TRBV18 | TGTGCCAGCTCACCAAACAGTGATGACGAGCAGTACTTC | CASSPNSDDEQYF
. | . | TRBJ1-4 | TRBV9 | TGTGCCAGCAGCGCCAGCACCCCTCTCGGGACCCTACCCCTTCGACTGTTTTTT | CASSASTPLGTLPLRLFF
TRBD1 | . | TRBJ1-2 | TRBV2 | TGTGCCAGCAGTGAAGCCGTGACAGGGCTCTATGGCTACACCTTC | CASSEAVTGLYGYTF
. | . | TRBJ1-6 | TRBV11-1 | TGTGCCAGCAGCTCGGACAGCGCGGGAAATTCACCCCTCCACTTT | CASSSDSAGNSPLHF
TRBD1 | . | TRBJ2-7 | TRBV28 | TGTGCCAGCAGCCCTCCACAGGGGGCAAAGGAGCAGTACTTC | CASSPPQGAKEQYF
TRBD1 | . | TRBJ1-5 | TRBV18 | TGTGCCAGCTCACCACCAGGGGGCCTGAGTCAGCCCCAGCATTTT | CASSPPGGLSQPQHF